Listed here is a single T cell receptor beta chain. Its antigen is as yet unknown. These data come from a study of shared clonotypes between healthy human individuals. Overall study results and limits: Sharing across four donors was highest in naive CD4 (around 5%) and lowest in memory CD8 (roughly 0.4%). The four-donor shared clonotypes exceeded non-shared clonotypes in generation probability, with non-shared ones scoring lower. Larger estimated richness was generally seen in naive subsets than in memory subsets.

The CDR3 extends over 14 amino acids. The ends lost 7 bases at V and 4 bases at J; junction bases unmatched: 8. The germline V gene encodes CDR1 SQVTM and CDR2 ANQGSEA. Sequencing used immunoSEQ multiplex PCR; TCRdb keeps in-frame clones, though not all of them. The table includes 1,400,000 or so clones, approximately 98.5% detected once. The source is a man aged 30-40 years in good health. Sequencing was done on a sample of naive CD4+ T cells sorted from blood. The subset here: CD45RA+ positively selected. The gene calls are TRBV29-1 and TRBJ2-3; 10 bases are shared with TRBD1. The CDR3 spells CSARDRGVADTQYF. The CDR3 region has the DNA TGCAGCGCCCGGGACAGGGGTGTGGCAGATACGCAGTATTTT.